This T cell receptor beta chain stems from a study of T cells in Graves' hyperthyroidism and ophthalmopathy. At the level of the study: Blood from the periphery was taken at initial diagnosis, before any treatment.

In this sample, this clonotype turned up many times. What it recognizes is unknown. Patients with uncontrolled infections, other autoimmune diseases, pregnancy or lactation were excluded. Amplified TCR beta CDR3 regions derived from RNA transcripts. Initially, a first-round RT-PCR of the TCR CDR3 employed the HTBI primer set. In TCRdb, the multiplex PCR reads were re-called with MiXCR into one record per CDR3 protein. The table includes 500,000 to 700,000 distinct CDR3 sequences, approximately 16% detected once. Study-wide points: Model-based prediction identified ophthalmopathy a median 6.5 months prior to its onset. A model of 13 V-J pairs discriminated ophthalmopathy from stable hyperthyroidism.

The specimen sequenced was blood. This receptor was taken from a woman aged 18-35 years with Graves' hyperthyroidism.

As DNA, the CDR3 is TGTGCCAGCAGCTTAGCGCTCGAGCAGTACTTC. This codes for CASSLALEQYF. V gene TRBV7-2 combines with J gene TRBJ2-7; no definite D call. The CDR3 has 11 residues. CDR1 is SGHTA, CDR2 FQGNSA, per germline. The V gene lost 0 bases and the J gene lost 6 bases, with 3 bases spanning the gap.